These 13 T cell receptor beta chains were all obtained from the same sample, sequenced in a study of blood T cells in healthy people across ages. With a J-beta primer mix and a sample-barcoded 5' primer, a second PCR ran about 7 to 12 cycles. From the 5' RACE reads, TCRdb called clonotypes with MiXCR, one entry per CDR3 protein. The sample carries about 970,000 distinct CDR3 sequences, roughly 51% recorded once. The sequenced material came from blood. These receptors all stem from a woman aged 60-70 years in good health.

V gene TRBV7-9 combines with J gene TRBJ1-1; D uncertain. The germline V gene has CDR1 SEHNR and CDR2 FQNEAQ (reference sequence). Between the trimmed V and J ends, which lost 6 bases and 0 bases, there was a span of 14 bases. The CDR3 spans 15 residues. CDR3 sequence (DNA): TGTGCCAGCAGTTTGGGTCAGAGATTGAACACTGAAGCTTTCTTT. Its protein product is CASSLGQRLNTEAFF.

This clonotype was found a few times. The chain couples TRBV11-2 to TRBJ2-1, with unresolved D. Germline V gives CDR1 SGHAT, CDR2 FQNNGV. The CDR3 sequence is 12 residues long. V shed 1 base and J shed 13 bases, with 11 bases lying between them. CDR3 coding DNA: TGTGCCAGCAGCTTAGCGGCGTCATACCAGTTCTTC. This codes for CASSLAASYQFF. Looking up the rest from reference TRBV11-2 and TRBJ2-1 gives the full variable domain: EAGVAQSPRYKIIEKRQSVAFWCNPISGHATLYWYQQILGQGPKLLIQFQNNGVVDDSQLPKDRFSAERLKGVDSTLKIQPAKLEDSAVYLCASSLAASYQFFGPGTRLTVL.

This chain uses TRBV3-1 with TRBJ2-5; D not certain. The CDR3 is 14 residues long. The ends were cut back, 6 bases at V and 3 bases at J, with 14 bases in the middle. Per germline, CDR1 LGHDT and CDR2 YNNKEL (reference sequence). CDR3 bases: TGTGCCAGCAGACCAACGAACAGAGAAGAGACCCAGTACTTC. Protein product: CASRPTNREETQYF.

A word on this clonotype: Just one base apart from a much larger clone, this may be a read error. The CDR3 DNA follows: TGTGCCAGCAGCGTAGCGTTCTTC. Translating gives CASSVAFF. This chain uses TRBV7-6 with TRBJ2-1; no firm D call. This CDR3 contains 8 residues. Per the germline V gene, CDR1 is SGHVS and CDR2 is FNYEAQ.

The chain is built from TRBV20-1 and TRBJ1-5, with a tentative D call TRBD1 (5 bases). This CDR3 is 15 amino acids long. V lost 5 bases, J lost 5 bases, and 19 bases lay in between. Per the germline V gene, CDR1 is DFQATT and CDR2 is SNEGSKA (reference sequence). The CDR3 DNA follows: TGCAGTGCTGGCCGGGACCCGGTCTTTTATCAGCCCCAGCATTTT. Protein: CSAGRDPVFYQPQHF.

On this clonotype: Compared with germline, one end of the junction differs, possibly owing to a read error. The chain has TRBV2 and TRBJ2-5; D might be TRBD1 or TRBD2, each matching 5 bases. The CDR3 is 13 amino acids. CDR1 SNHLY and CDR2 FYNNEI come from the germline V gene. The CDR3 coding sequence is TGTGCCACCAGTCGGGGCATCCTCCAGGCCCAGTACTTC. Translation gives CATSRGILQAQYF.

The genes are TRBV20-1 and TRBJ2-1, with 14 bases lining up with TRBD2. V lost 5 bases, J lost 10 bases, and 4 bases stayed unmatched. Germline V gene sequence: CDR1 DFQATT, CDR2 SNEGSKA (reference sequence). The CDR3 is made up of 13 amino acids. The CDR3 region is CSAPGLAGVEQFF. CDR3 DNA: TGCAGTGCTCCGGGACTAGCGGGAGTGGAGCAGTTCTTC.

This clonotype has more than one count but fewer than ten. This sequence joins TRBV20-1 and TRBJ2-5; 7 bases match TRBD2. Trimming took 3 bases from V and 11 from J; bases not matched to a gene: 15. Germline CDR1 is DFQATT and CDR2 is SNEGSKA (reference sequence). This CDR3 has 14 amino acids. DNA of the CDR3: TGCAGTGCTAGCTCTGGGACCCCTCGGGGGGAGCAGTACTTC. Amino acids: CSASSGTPRGEQYF.

The chain is built from TRBV7-8 and TRBJ2-4, with 10 bases aligning to TRBD2. V dropped 5 bases and J dropped 2; count of bases not matched to a gene: 15. The V gene's germline CDR1 is SGHVS and CDR2 FQNEAQ. The CDR3 contains 19 residues. The DNA of the CDR3 is TGTGCCAGCAGCCTTACCACTAGCGGGAACTTTTTAACCAAAAACATTCAGTACTTC. It encodes CASSLTTSGNFLTKNIQYF. The entire variable domain, with the rest obtained from reference TRBV7-8 and TRBJ2-4, is as follows: GAGVSQSPRYKVAKRGQDVALRCDPISGHVSLFWYQQALGQGPEFLTYFQNEAQLDKSGLPSDRFFAERPEGSVSTLKIQRTQQEDSAVYLCASSLTTSGNFLTKNIQYFGAGTRLSVL.

V gene TRBV7-2 combines with J gene TRBJ2-1; 12 bases line up with TRBD2. V trimming: 6 bases; J trimming: 0 bases; junction bases outside the gene matches: 6. Germline V gene lookup returns CDR1 SGHTA and CDR2 FQGNSA. This CDR3 has 17 residues. The CDR3 here is CASRWTSGASSYNEQFF. Written as DNA, the CDR3 is TGTGCCAGCAGGTGGACTAGCGGGGCCAGCTCCTACAATGAGCAGTTCTTC.

The V call is TRBV4-3, the J call TRBJ2-7; 7 nucleotides align to TRBD2. Germline loops: CDR1 LGHNA, CDR2 YSLEER. The CDR3 consists of 16 residues. Losses at the gene ends were 5 bases for V and 2 bases for J; bases not matched to a gene: 12. This CDR3 reads CASSSSPRDYPYEQYF. The CDR3 DNA reads TGCGCCAGCAGCAGCTCCCCCCGGGACTACCCCTACGAGCAGTACTTC.

The V gene is TRBV28, the J gene TRBJ2-3; 7 bases are a match to TRBD1. Germline loops: CDR1 MDHEN, CDR2 SYDVKM. After removal of 3 bases from V and 3 bases from J, the junction contained 6 bases not matched to a gene. The CDR3 is made up of 15 amino acids. The CDR3 here is CASSFTGERTDTQYF. DNA of the CDR3: TGTGCCAGCAGTTTCACAGGGGAAAGAACAGATACGCAGTATTTT.

V gene TRBV6-5 combines with J gene TRBJ1-6; weak D call: TRBD1 (6 bases). The CDR3 consists of 13 residues. V shed 8 bases and J shed 7 bases, with 12 bases lying between them. In germline, CDR1 is MNHEY, CDR2 SVGAGI. CDR3 sequence reads: CASGQGTNSPLHF. CDR3 bases: TGTGCCAGCGGGCAGGGGACGAATTCACCCCTCCACTTT.